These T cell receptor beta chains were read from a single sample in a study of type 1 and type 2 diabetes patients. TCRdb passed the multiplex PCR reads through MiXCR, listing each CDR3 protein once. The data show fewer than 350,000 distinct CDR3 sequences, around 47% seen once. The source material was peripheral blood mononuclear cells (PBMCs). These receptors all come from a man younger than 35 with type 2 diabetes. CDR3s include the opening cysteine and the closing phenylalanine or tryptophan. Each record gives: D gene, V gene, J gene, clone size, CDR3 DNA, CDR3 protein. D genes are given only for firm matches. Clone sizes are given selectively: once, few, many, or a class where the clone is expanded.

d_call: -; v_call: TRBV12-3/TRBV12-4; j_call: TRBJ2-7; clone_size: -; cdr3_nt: TGTGCCAGCAGTTTGGCCGGACAAAACGAGCAGTACTTC; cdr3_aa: CASSLAGQNEQYF
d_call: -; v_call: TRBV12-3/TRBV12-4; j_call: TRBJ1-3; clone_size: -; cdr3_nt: TGTGCCAGCAGTTCAGGATTCTCTGGAAACACCATATATTTT; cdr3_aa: CASSSGFSGNTIYF
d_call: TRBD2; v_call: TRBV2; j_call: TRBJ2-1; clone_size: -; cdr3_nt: TGTGCCAGCAGATGGACTAGCGGGAGGGCCGATGAGCAGTTCTTC; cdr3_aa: CASRWTSGRADEQFF
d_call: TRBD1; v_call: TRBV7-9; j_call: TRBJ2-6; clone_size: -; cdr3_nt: TGTGCCAGCAGCCAAGGCTGGGGACAGGGGGAATCTGGGGCCAACGTCCTGACTTTC; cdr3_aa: CASSQGWGQGESGANVLTF
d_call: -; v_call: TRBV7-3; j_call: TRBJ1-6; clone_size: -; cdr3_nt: TGTGCCTCCCGAGCGGTCTCACCCCTCCACTTT; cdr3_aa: CASRAVSPLHF
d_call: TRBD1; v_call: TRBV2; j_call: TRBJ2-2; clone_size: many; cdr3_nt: TGTGCCAGCAGCTACTTTTGGGACAGGGTTCAGGACGGGGAGCTGTTTTTT; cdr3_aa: CASSYFWDRVQDGELFF
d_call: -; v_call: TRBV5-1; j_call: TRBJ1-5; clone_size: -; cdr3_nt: TGCGCCAGCAGACCCGGGATAAGCAATCAGCCCCAGCATTTT; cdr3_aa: CASRPGISNQPQHF
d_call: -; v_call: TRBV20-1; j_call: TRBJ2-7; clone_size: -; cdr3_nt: TGCAGTGCGGAAGCGGGTTTTTTTGGCGAGCAGTACTTC; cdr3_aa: CSAEAGFFGEQYF
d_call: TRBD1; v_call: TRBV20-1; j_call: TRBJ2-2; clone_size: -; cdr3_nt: TGCAGTGCCCGACAGGGAAACACCGGGGAGCTGTTTTTT; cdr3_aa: CSARQGNTGELFF
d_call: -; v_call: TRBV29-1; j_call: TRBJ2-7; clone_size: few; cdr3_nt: TGCAGCGTTGAAGGAGACAGTGCCTACGAGCAGTACTTC; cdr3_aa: CSVEGDSAYEQYF
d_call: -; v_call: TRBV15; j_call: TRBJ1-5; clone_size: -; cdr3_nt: TGTGCCACCAGCATTATGTCGGGGACTAGTGAGCCCCAGCATTTT; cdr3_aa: CATSIMSGTSEPQHF
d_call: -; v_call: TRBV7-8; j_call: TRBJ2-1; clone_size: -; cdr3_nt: TGTGCCAGCACCCCACATGGTGGAGGTGAGCAGTTCTTC; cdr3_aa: CASTPHGGGEQFF
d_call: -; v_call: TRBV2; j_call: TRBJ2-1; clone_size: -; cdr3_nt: TGTGCCAGCTTAGCGGAGCTGAACTACAATGAGCAGTTCTTC; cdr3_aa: CASLAELNYNEQFF
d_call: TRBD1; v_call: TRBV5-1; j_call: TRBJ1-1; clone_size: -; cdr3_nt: TGCGCCAGCAGCGTAAGACAGGGACGGGCGAACACTGAAGCTTTCTTT; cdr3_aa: CASSVRQGRANTEAFF
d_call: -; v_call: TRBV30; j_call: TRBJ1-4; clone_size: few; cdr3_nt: TGTGCCAGGAGGACCCCAGGAATCGGTGAAAAACTGTTTTTT; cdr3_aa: CARRTPGIGEKLFF
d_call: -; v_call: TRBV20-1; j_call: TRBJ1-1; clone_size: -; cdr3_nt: TGCAGTGCTATTCGGGGAAACACTGAAGCTTTCTTT; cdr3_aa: CSAIRGNTEAFF
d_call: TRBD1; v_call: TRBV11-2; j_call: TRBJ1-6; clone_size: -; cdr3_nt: TGTGCCAGCAGCAAGACAGGGATCAATTCACCCCTCCACTTT; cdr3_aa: CASSKTGINSPLHF
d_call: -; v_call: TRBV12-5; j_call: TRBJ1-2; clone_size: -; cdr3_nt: TGTGCTAGTGGGTTTCATGGAGACTATGGCTACACCTTC; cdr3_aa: CASGFHGDYGYTF
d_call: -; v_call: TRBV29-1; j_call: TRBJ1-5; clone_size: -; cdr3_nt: TGCAGCGTCCGTGAGGGCTATAGCAATCAGCCCCAGCATTTT; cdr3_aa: CSVREGYSNQPQHF
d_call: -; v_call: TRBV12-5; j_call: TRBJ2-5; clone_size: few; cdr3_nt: TGTGCTAGTGGTCCACGACAGGCACAGAGGGAGACCCAGTACTTC; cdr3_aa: CASGPRQAQRETQYF
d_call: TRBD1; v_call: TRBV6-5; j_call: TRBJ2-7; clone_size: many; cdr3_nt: TGTGCCAGCAGCCGGGACAGGGGCTACGAGCAGTACTTC; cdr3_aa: CASSRDRGYEQYF
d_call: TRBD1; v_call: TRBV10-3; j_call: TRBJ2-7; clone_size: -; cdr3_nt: TGTGCCATCAGTGAGTCACCGGGACAGGGTGCCTACGAGCAGTACTTC; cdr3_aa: CAISESPGQGAYEQYF
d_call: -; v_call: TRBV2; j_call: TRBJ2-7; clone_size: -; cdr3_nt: TGTGCCAGCAGTGCAAGGGCCTACGAGCAGTACTTC; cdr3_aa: CASSARAYEQYF
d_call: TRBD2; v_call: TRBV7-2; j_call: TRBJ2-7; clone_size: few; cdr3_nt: TGTGCCAGCAGTCTCGCGGGGGGGGGCTCCTACGAGCAGTACTTC; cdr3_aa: CASSLAGGGSYEQYF
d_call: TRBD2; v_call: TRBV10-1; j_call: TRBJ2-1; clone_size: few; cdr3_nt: TGCGCCAGCAGTGAGACTAGCGGGACCTACAATGAGCAGTTCTTC; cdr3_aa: CASSETSGTYNEQFF
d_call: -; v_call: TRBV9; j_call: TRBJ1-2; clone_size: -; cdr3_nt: TGTGCCAGCAGCGCCAGACAGGACAATAACTATGGCTACACCTTC; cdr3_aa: CASSARQDNNYGYTF
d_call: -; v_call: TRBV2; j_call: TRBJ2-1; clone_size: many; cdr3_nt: TGTGCCAGCAAGGCTAGCACCAATGAGCAGTTCTTC; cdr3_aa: CASKASTNEQFF
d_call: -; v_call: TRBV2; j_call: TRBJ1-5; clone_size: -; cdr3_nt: TGTGCCAGCAGTGACTTAGCAAATAGCAATCAGCCCCAGCATTTT; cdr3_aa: CASSDLANSNQPQHF
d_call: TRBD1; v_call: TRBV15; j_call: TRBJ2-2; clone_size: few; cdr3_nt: TGTGCCACCAGCAGATCGTTTGGGTGGGGACAGGGAGGCGGGGAGCTGTTTTTT; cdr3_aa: CATSRSFGWGQGGGELFF
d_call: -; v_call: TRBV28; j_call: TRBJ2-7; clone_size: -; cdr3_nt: TGTGCCAGCATCCCCCAGGTCGGGCGGAAGGGGTCCTACGAGCAGTACTTC; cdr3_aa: CASIPQVGRKGSYEQYF
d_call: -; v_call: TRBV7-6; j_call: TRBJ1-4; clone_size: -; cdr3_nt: TGTGCCAGCAGCCTTAGCTCAGGGTTGAAACTGTTTTTT; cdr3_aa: CASSLSSGLKLFF
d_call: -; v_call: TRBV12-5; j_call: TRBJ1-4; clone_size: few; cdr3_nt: TGTGCTAGTGGTCCCGTCAGGGGAGAAAAACTGTTTTTT; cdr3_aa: CASGPVRGEKLFF
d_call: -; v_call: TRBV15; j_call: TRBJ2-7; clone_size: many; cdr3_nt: TGTGCCACCAGCAGATACAGGGATCCCTACGAGCAGTACTTC; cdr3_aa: CATSRYRDPYEQYF
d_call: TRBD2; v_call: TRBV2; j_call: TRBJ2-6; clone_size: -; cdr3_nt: TGTGCCAGCGGACTAGCCGGGGCCGGGGCCAACGTCCTGACTTTC; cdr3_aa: CASGLAGAGANVLTF
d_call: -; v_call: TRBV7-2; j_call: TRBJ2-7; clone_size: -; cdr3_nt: TGTGCCAGCAGCTTACGAGGGAGGCCGCCCGGGGACGAGCAGTACTTC; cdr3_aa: CASSLRGRPPGDEQYF
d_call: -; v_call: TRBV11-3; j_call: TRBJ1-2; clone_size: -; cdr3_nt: TGTGCCAGCAGCTTCGGACAGCCAAGGTCTAATGGCTACACCTTC; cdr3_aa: CASSFGQPRSNGYTF
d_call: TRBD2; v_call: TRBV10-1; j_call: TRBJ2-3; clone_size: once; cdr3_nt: TGCGCCAGCAGTAAGTCGAAGATAGCGGGAGATACGCAGTATTTT; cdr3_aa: CASSKSKIAGDTQYF
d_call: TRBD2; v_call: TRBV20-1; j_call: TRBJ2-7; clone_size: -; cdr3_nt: TGCAGTGCTAACCCGGGACTAGCCTTTTCCTACGAGCAGTACTTC; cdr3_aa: CSANPGLAFSYEQYF
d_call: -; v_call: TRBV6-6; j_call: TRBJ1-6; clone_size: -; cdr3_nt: TGTGCCAGCAGTGATGACCGGAGCACCTCGTTCACCCTCCACTTT; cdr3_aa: CASSDDRSTSFTLHF
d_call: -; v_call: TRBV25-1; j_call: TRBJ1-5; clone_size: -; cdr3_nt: TGTGCCAGCTTGGAGTTACGTCGGCCCCAGCATTTT; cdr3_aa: CASLELRRPQHF
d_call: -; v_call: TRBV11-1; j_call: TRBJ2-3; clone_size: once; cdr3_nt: TGTGCCAGCAGCTTAGGGGCTAGGACCACAGATACGCAGTATTTT; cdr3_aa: CASSLGARTTDTQYF
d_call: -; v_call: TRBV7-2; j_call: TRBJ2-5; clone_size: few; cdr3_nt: TGTGCCAGCAGCCGAGGGGGTATGGAGACCCAGTACTTC; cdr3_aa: CASSRGGMETQYF
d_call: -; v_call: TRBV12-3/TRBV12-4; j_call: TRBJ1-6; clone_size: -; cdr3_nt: TGTGCCAGCATGCTGACAAGCTCCTATAATTCACCCCTCCACTTT; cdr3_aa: CASMLTSSYNSPLHF
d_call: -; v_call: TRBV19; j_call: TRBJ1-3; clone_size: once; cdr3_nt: TGTGCCAGTATAGCAGTTGATATCTCTGGAAACACCATATATTTT; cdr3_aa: CASIAVDISGNTIYF
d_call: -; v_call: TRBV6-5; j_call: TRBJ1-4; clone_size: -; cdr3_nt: TGTGCCAGCAGGAGACAGCTTGCAACTAATGAAAAACTGTTTTTT; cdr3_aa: CASRRQLATNEKLFF
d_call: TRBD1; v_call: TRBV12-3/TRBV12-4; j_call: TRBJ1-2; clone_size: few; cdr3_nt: TGTGCCAGCAGTCCGACAGGGGGGGTGGGAGGCTACACCTTC; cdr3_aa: CASSPTGGVGGYTF
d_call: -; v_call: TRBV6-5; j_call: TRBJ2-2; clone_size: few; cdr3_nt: TGTGCCAGCGTAGCAGCGACTACCGGGGAGCTGTTTTTT; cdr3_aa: CASVAATTGELFF
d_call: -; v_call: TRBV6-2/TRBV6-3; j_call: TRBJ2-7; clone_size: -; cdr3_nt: TGTGCCAGCAGTTTAGGCGCGGCCGGCTACGAGCAGTACTTC; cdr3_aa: CASSLGAAGYEQYF
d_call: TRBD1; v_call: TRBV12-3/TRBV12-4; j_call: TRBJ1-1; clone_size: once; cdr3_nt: TGTGCCAGCAGTTTCCCTATTGTGGGTTTGGGACAGCCCAAAGAAGCTTTCTTT; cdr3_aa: CASSFPIVGLGQPKEAFF
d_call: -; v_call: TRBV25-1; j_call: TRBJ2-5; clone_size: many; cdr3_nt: TGTGCCAGCACATCCCCCGGAGGGACCCAGTACTTC; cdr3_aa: CASTSPGGTQYF
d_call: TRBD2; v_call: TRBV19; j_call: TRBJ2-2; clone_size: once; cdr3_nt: TGTGCCAAGATGGCGGGAGGGCGGACCGGGGAGCTGTTTTTT; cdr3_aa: CAKMAGGRTGELFF
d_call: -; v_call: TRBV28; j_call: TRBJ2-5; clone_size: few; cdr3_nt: TGTGCCAGCAGTGCACTTTGGAACTGGGAGACCCAGTACTTC; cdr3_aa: CASSALWNWETQYF
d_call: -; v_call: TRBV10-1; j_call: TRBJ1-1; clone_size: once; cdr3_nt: TGTGCCATCAGTGAGTCCAAAGACCCGACTGAAGCTTTCTTT; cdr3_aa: CAISESKDPTEAFF
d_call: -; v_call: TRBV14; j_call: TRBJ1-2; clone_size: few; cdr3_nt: TGTGCCAGCAGCCAAGAGTTAGGGGGAGGCCCCTATGGCTACACCTTC; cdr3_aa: CASSQELGGGPYGYTF
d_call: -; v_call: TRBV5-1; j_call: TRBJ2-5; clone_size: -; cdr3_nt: TGCGCCAGCAGCTTGGGGCGGCTAGAGACCCAGTACTTC; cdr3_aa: CASSLGRLETQYF
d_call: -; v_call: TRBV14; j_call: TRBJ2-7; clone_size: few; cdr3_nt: TGTGCCAGCAGCCAAGTTTGGGCCGAGCAGTACTTC; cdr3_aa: CASSQVWAEQYF
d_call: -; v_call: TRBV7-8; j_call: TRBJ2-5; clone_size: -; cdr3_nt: TGTGCCAGCGGCTTAGCGAGAGATTGGTCGGCGGAGACCCAGTACTTC; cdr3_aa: CASGLARDWSAETQYF
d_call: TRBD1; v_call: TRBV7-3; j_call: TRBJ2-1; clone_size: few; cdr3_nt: TGTGCCAGCAGCCCGACAGGGGGGCATGAGCAGTTCTTC; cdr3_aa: CASSPTGGHEQFF
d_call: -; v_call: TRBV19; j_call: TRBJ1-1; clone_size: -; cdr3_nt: TGTGCCAGTAGGCAACACAGGGAAAGGACTGAAGCTTTCTTT; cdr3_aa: CASRQHRERTEAFF
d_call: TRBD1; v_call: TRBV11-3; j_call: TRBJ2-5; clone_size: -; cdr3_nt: TGTGCCAGCAGCTTGGGACAGGGGGCCCCACAAGAGACCCAGTACTTC; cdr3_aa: CASSLGQGAPQETQYF